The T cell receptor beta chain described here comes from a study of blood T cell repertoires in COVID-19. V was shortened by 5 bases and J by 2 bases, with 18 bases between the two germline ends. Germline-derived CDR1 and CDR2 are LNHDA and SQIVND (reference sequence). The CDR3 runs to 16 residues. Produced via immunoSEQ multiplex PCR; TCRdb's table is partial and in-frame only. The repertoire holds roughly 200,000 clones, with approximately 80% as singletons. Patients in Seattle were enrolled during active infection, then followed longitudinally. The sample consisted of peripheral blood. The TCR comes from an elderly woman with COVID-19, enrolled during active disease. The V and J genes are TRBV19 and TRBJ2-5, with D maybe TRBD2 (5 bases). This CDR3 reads CASSASGLVLQETQYF. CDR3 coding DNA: TGTGCCAGTAGTGCCTCGGGGTTGGTCCTTCAAGAGACCCAGTACTTC. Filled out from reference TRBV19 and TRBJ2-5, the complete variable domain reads DGGITQSPKYLFRKEGQNVTLSCEQNLNHDAMYWYRQDPGQGLRLIYYSQIVNDFQKGDIAEGYSVSREKKESFPLTVTSAQKNPTAFYLCASSASGLVLQETQYFGPGTRLLVL.